Below, 9 T cell receptor beta chains from the same sample are listed, as sequenced in a study of blood T cell repertoires in COVID-19. Assay: immunoSEQ multiplex PCR; the TCRdb copy retains only in-frame clones and omits some. The table records about 480,000 clones, roughly nine tenths of them present only once. The sample was PBMCs or T cells enriched from blood (not recorded which). All receptors derive from a woman aged 60-75 years who had recovered from COVID-19.

The V gene is TRBV7-9, the J gene TRBJ2-7, with D uncertain. The CDR3 totals 14 residues. Germline-derived CDR1 and CDR2 are SEHNR and FQNEAQ (reference sequence). The germline V and J ends were trimmed by 5 bases and 3 bases, with 14 bases remaining between them. CDR3 amino acids: CASSPYSSDYEQYF. The CDR3 bases are TGTGCCAGCAGCCCCTACAGTTCTGACTACGAGCAGTACTTC.

V usage is TRBV6-1 and J usage is TRBJ1-2; no firm D call. This CDR3 comprises 12 residues. V lost 3 bases and J lost 7, with 9 bases in between. CDR1 MNHNS and CDR2 SASEGT come from the germline V gene. CDR3 nucleotide sequence: TGTGCCAGCAGTGAGGAGAGAGGTGGCTACACCTTC. Translation gives CASSEERGGYTF.

The rearrangement links TRBV7-9 to TRBJ2-3; TRBD2 aligns across 7 bases. The CDR3 spans 16 residues. Germline V CDR1 and CDR2: SEHNR, FQNEAQ (reference sequence). V trimming: 4 bases; J trimming: 2 bases; junction bases outside the gene matches: 9. CDR3 in amino acids: CASSSPSGRLTDTQYF. CDR3 bases: TGTGCCAGCAGCTCCCCTAGCGGCCGACTCACAGATACGCAGTATTTT.

The genes are TRBV9 and TRBJ1-1, with D possibly being TRBD1 (5 bases). From germline, CDR1 is SGDLS and CDR2 YYNGEE. The germline V and J ends were trimmed by 4 bases and 0 bases, with 10 bases remaining between them. This CDR3 is built from 14 residues. The CDR3 nucleotides are TGTGCCAGCAGCCCCAGGGCCATGAACACTGAAGCTTTCTTT. Amino acid sequence: CASSPRAMNTEAFF. The complete variable domain, with remaining parts taken from reference TRBV9 and TRBJ1-1, reads DSGVTQTPKHLITATGQRVTLRCSPRSGDLSVYWYQQSLDQGLQFLIQYYNGEERAKGNILERFSAQQFPDLHSELNLSSLELGDSALYFCASSPRAMNTEAFFGQGTRLTVV.

The rearrangement uses TRBV2 and TRBJ2-7; the match to TRBD1 covers 10 bases. Germline CDR1 reads SNHLY; CDR2 reads FYNNEI. Trimming cost V 5 bases and J 1 base; bases outside gene matches: 5. CDR3 length: 15 residues. CDR3 protein: CASSPDRGRSYEQYV. CDR3 bases: TGTGCCAGCAGTCCTGACAGGGGGCGATCCTACGAGCAGTACGTC.

The rearrangement links TRBV7-6 to TRBJ2-3; 10 bases fit TRBD2. After removal of 1 base from V and 6 bases from J, the junction contained 4 bases not matched to a gene. The CDR3 has 15 amino acids. Germline V gene data show CDR1 as SGHVS and CDR2 as FNYEAQ. Here the CDR3 reads CASSLVPAGGDTQYF. The CDR3 coding sequence is TGTGCCAGCAGCTTAGTCCCAGCGGGGGGGGATACGCAGTATTTT.

The chain is built from TRBV5-6 and TRBJ1-2; possibly TRBD1 for D (5 bases). The germline gives CDR1 SGHDT, CDR2 YYEEEE. The CDR3 runs 13 residues. V lost 1 base and J lost 3, with 7 bases in between. The CDR3 DNA is TGTGCCAGCAGCTTGAGGGGATACTATGGCTACACCTTC. Residues: CASSLRGYYGYTF.

The rearrangement links TRBV5-1 to TRBJ2-7; 9 bases are shared with TRBD2. The CDR3 is made up of 15 amino acids. From germline, CDR1 is SGHRS and CDR2 YFSETQ. With 1 base clipped from V and 2 bases from J, the junction kept 4 bases outside the gene matches. CDR3 sequence (DNA): TGCGCCAGCAGCTTGACTAGCGGGTCTACCTACGAGCAGTACGTC. Protein: CASSLTSGSTYEQYV.

The chain combines TRBV18 with TRBJ2-1, with 8 bases fitting TRBD1. The CDR3 sequence is 20 residues long. The germline V gene has CDR1 KGHSH and CDR2 LQKENI. V dropped 4 bases and J dropped 0; count of bases not matched to a gene: 17. The CDR3 reads CASSLLAGGSIGSSYNEQFF. The CDR3 DNA follows: TGTGCCAGCTCACTATTGGCAGGGGGCTCTATAGGTTCCTCCTACAATGAGCAGTTCTTC.